The sequence of this T cell receptor (beta chain) was determined in a study of CD8+ T cells in alopecia areata. The V gene end was trimmed by 3 bases and the J gene end by 4 bases; junction bases not matched to a gene: 14. This CDR3 comprises 16 residues. CDR1 and CDR2 (germline): GTSNPN, SVGIG (reference sequence). Following RNA extraction, reverse transcription yielded cDNA that acted as the sequencing template. Sequenced by immunoSEQ multiplex PCR; TCRdb stores in-frame clones only, minus some. The table records roughly 250,000 clones, roughly two thirds of them present only once. This material consisted of CD4+ T cells sorted from blood, taken at week 0. The receptor was isolated from a human donor with alopecia areata. This chain uses TRBV30 with TRBJ2-5, with 7 positions matching TRBD1. This CDR3 reads CAWSPAGGARRETQYF. The CDR3 DNA reads as TGTGCCTGGAGCCCGGCAGGGGGTGCGCGTAGAGAGACCCAGTACTTC.